This TCR beta chain was retrieved from a study of T cell changes during pregnancy in multiple sclerosis. With 6 bases clipped from V and 6 bases from J, the junction kept 8 bases outside the gene matches. Per germline, CDR1 MRHNA and CDR2 SNTAGT. CDR3 size: 15 residues. This clone was seen a few times. Profiled with immunoSEQ multiplex PCR; TCRdb holds only in-frame clones, not every one. The sample records tens of thousands of clones, roughly 89% being singletons. This receptor was identified in a female donor with multiple sclerosis, enrolled in a pregnancy study. The source was CD8+ T cells from peripheral blood mononuclear cells, collected in the second trimester of pregnancy. This chain uses TRBV6-4 with TRBJ2-1; the match to TRBD2 covers 10 bases. The CDR3: CASSKASGSGNEQFF. The CDR3 DNA reads as TGTGCCAGCAGCAAGGCTAGCGGGAGCGGCAATGAGCAGTTCTTC.